This T cell receptor (beta chain) comes out of a study of blood T cells in healthy people across ages. Study observations and caveats: Older age coincided with a roughly linear decline in TCR beta diversity per million T cells.

CDR3 length: 16 residues. Trimming stripped 4 bases from V and 0 bases from J, with 12 bases between. CDR1 and CDR2 from the germline V gene are MDHEN and SYDVKM. The total RNA that was extracted per sample amounted to at least 5 micrograms. Points on this clonotype: Antigen: not known.

Primers used in a second PCR of roughly 7 to 12 cycles were a sample-barcoded 5' primer and a J-beta primer mix. The study obtained at least 2.5 million CDR3-containing paired-end reads from every sample. TCRdb re-derived calls from the 5' RACE reads in MiXCR, one entry per CDR3 protein. The data contain 650,000 to 900,000 distinct CDR3 sequences, less than 80% of them seen just once; the ten biggest clones take up about a quarter. This rearrangement joins TRBV28 to TRBJ2-2; possibly TRBD1 for D (6 bases). The source is a man aged 25 to 40 in good health. Source material: blood. The CDR3 nucleotides are TGTGCCAGCAGTTGGGGGTCAGGGGCGAACACCGGGGAGCTGTTTTTT. Protein: CASSWGSGANTGELFF.